The source of this T cell receptor beta chain is a study of T cells in women clearing cervical HPV infection. Study outcomes and limitations: Unknown T-cell numbers per sample may underlie the richness differences.

V lost 6 bases to trimming and J lost 4 bases, with 13 bases between them. The CDR3 has 14 residues. Germline V gives CDR1 SEHNR, CDR2 FQNEAQ (reference sequence). With regard to this clone: Antigen unknown. From the germline J gene comes the end of the CDR3, since the read stops 3 residues before it.

Data came from immunoSEQ multiplex PCR; TCRdb stores just in-frame clones and leaves some out. This specimen shows tens of thousands of clones; the ten leading clones hold about 1%. The receptor's source is a woman between 18 and 70 years old with a cervical HPV16 infection that either progressed to CIN3+ or cleared (not recorded which). This chain connects TRBV7-9 to TRBJ1-5; D possibly corresponds to TRBD1 (6 bases). The sequencing input was blood buffy coat. Partial CDR3 DNA: TGTGCCAGCAGTTCCGGACAGTCTAATCAGCCC. Translated: CASSSGQSNQP. The CDR3 as a whole reads CASSSGQSNQPQHF.